These T cell receptor beta chains were read from a single sample in a study of shared clonotypes between healthy human individuals. Libraries were prepared by immunoSEQ multiplex PCR; TCRdb keeps only in-frame clonotypes and omits some of them. This table has 2 million to 2.5 million clones, just over 90% appearing once. Material: naive CD4+ T cells from PBMCs. Receptor source: a man in his late teens or twenties in good health. Some clones in this sample may be carry-over from other donors' samples. Each CDR3 is given with its conserved first and last residue. D genes are given only for firm matches. Some rows have no size entry. The others give once, few or many, or a class for an expanded clone.

D	V	length	size	J	DNA	CDR3
TRBD2	TRBV7-9	15	NA	TRBJ2-7	TGTGCCAGCAGCTTAGGGGGTTGGGAGGGCGACGAGCAGTACTTC	CASSLGGWEGDEQYF
NA	TRBV5-1	14	NA	TRBJ2-2	TGCGCCAGCAGTGACCGACCGAACACCGGGGAGCTGTTTTTT	CASSDRPNTGELFF
TRBD1	TRBV5-1	12	NA	TRBJ1-4	TGCGCCAGCAGCCAGCGACAGGGCCAACTGTTTTTT	CASSQRQGQLFF
NA	TRBV28	12	NA	TRBJ2-2	TGTGCCAGCATTGGCGACACCGGGGAGCTGTTTTTT	CASIGDTGELFF
TRBD1	TRBV5-4	16	NA	TRBJ2-2	TGTGCCAGCAGCCCTAGACAGGGGGTCACGGCCGGGGAGCTGTTTTTT	CASSPRQGVTAGELFF
NA	TRBV6-1	13	once	TRBJ2-1	TGTGCCAGCAGTGAATCGGGTCGGGGTGAGCAGTTCTTC	CASSESGRGEQFF
NA	TRBV6-5	14	NA	TRBJ2-7	TGTGCCAGCAGTTACGCAGGGAGAAGCTACGAGCAGTACTTC	CASSYAGRSYEQYF
TRBD1	TRBV12-5	13	NA	TRBJ1-1	TGTGCTAGTGGTCTGGACAGGGGCACTGAAGCTTTCTTT	CASGLDRGTEAFF
TRBD1	TRBV19	13	NA	TRBJ1-2	TGTGCCAGTTCACTCGGGACAGACTATGGCTACACCTTC	CASSLGTDYGYTF
NA	TRBV5-1	15	NA	TRBJ2-2	TGCGCCAGCAGAAAAGTCGGGGCAAACACCGGGGAGCTGTTTTTT	CASRKVGANTGELFF
NA	TRBV5-6	16	NA	TRBJ1-5	TGTGCCAGCAGCCTCCGGACGGCCGTTAGCAATCAGCCCCAGCATTTT	CASSLRTAVSNQPQHF
NA	TRBV28	13	NA	TRBJ2-7	TGTGCCAGCAGTTACCCGTCCATCTCAGAGCAGTACTTC	CASSYPSISEQYF
TRBD1	TRBV27	15	once	TRBJ1-5	TGTGCCAGCAGCCTAGTTGGGCAGGGGGGTCAGCCCCAGCATTTT	CASSLVGQGGQPQHF
TRBD2	TRBV18	16	NA	TRBJ2-1	TGTGCCAGCTCACCCGGACTAGCGGGATCCTACAATGAGCAGTTCTTC	CASSPGLAGSYNEQFF
TRBD1	TRBV19	16	once	TRBJ1-5	TGTGCCAGTTGGCAGAGAGACAGGGGGCATGGTCAGCCCCAGCATTTT	CASWQRDRGHGQPQHF
NA	TRBV4-1	13	NA	TRBJ2-5	TGCGCCAGCAGCCTCACAGGGACGGAGACCCAGTACTTC	CASSLTGTETQYF
NA	TRBV25-1	15	NA	TRBJ2-2	TGTGCCAGCAGTGTACTAAGGGGGAACACCGGGGAGCTGTTTTTT	CASSVLRGNTGELFF
NA	TRBV11-3	17	NA	TRBJ2-2	TGTGCCAGCAGCCCGAAAAACCCCGGACTTAAAACCGGGGAGCTGTTTTTT	CASSPKNPGLKTGELFF
TRBD1	TRBV19	17	NA	TRBJ2-7	TGTGCCAGTAGTATAGATCCCTGGACAGGGGAGGTGGGCGAGCAGTACTTC	CASSIDPWTGEVGEQYF
TRBD2	TRBV10-1	19	NA	TRBJ2-3	TGCGCCACCAGGACATGGGGACTTAGCGGGAGGGCCACCACAGATACGCAGTATTTT	CATRTWGLSGRATTDTQYF
NA	TRBV4-1	15	NA	TRBJ2-1	TGCGCCAGCAGCCGTGGCAGGGCGGGTTACAATGAGCAGTTCTTC	CASSRGRAGYNEQFF
TRBD1	TRBV18	15	NA	TRBJ1-2	TGTGCCAGCTCACCTACGGACAGGGTGAACTATGGCTACACCTTC	CASSPTDRVNYGYTF
NA	TRBV23-1	13	NA	TRBJ2-4	TGCGCCGGAGCCCGTGAAGACCGGGACATTCAGTACTTC	CAGAREDRDIQYF
NA	TRBV10-2	13	NA	TRBJ2-5	TGCGCCAGCAGGGCAGGCCCCCAAGAGACCCAGTACTTC	CASRAGPQETQYF
TRBD1	TRBV10-1	19	once	TRBJ1-5	TGCGCCAGCAGTGTGTCTGGGGACAGGGGCCCCTATAGCAATCAGCCCCAGCATTTT	CASSVSGDRGPYSNQPQHF
NA	TRBV18	14	NA	TRBJ1-1	TGTGCCAGCTCACCCTCGGTTCTTAGGACTGAAGCTTTCTTT	CASSPSVLRTEAFF
NA	TRBV19	15	NA	TRBJ2-3	TGTGCCAGCCGGGGGGCATCGGTTAGCACAGATACGCAGTATTTT	CASRGASVSTDTQYF
NA	TRBV4-3	16	NA	TRBJ2-7	TGCGCCAGCAGCCAAGTTGGGGCGGGAAGCGCCTACGAGCAGTACTTC	CASSQVGAGSAYEQYF
TRBD2	TRBV18	16	NA	TRBJ2-7	TGTGCCAGCTCACCAGGGACTAGCGGGAGGTTGGAGGAGCAGTACTTC	CASSPGTSGRLEEQYF
NA	TRBV7-9	15	NA	TRBJ2-2	TGTGCCAGCAGCTCGGGGTGGGGGTCTCCTGGGGAGCTGTTTTTT	CASSSGWGSPGELFF
NA	TRBV30	16	NA	TRBJ2-7	TGTGCCTGGAGTGTACGAAGGCAGGACCTAACCTACGAGCAGTACTTC	CAWSVRRQDLTYEQYF
NA	TRBV7-2	15	NA	TRBJ1-1	TGTGCCAGCAGCTCCGGAGCCTTGGGGAACACTGAAGCTTTCTTT	CASSSGALGNTEAFF
TRBD1	TRBV10-3	14	NA	TRBJ2-7	TGTGCCATCAGCCCCGGGACAGGCCCCAACGAGCAGTACTTC	CAISPGTGPNEQYF
NA	TRBV6-1	14	few	TRBJ1-1	TGTGCCAGCTTGAAGCAACAGGAGAACACTGAAGCTTTCTTT	CASLKQQENTEAFF
NA	TRBV28	16	NA	TRBJ2-2	TGTGCCAGCAGTTCGCGGACCCTAAGGAGGACCGGGGAGCTGTTTTTT	CASSSRTLRRTGELFF
TRBD2	TRBV5-1	16	once	TRBJ2-3	TGCGCCAGCAGCGGCGGGACTAGCGGGAGCACAGATACGCAGTATTTT	CASSGGTSGSTDTQYF
TRBD1	TRBV9	13	NA	TRBJ2-5	TGTGCCAGCAGCGCCACAGGGGTGGAGACCCAGTACTTC	CASSATGVETQYF
NA	TRBV18	15	NA	TRBJ2-5	TGTGCCAGCTCACTATTTTCTGGAGTAAAAGAGACCCAGTACTTC	CASSLFSGVKETQYF
NA	TRBV7-3	12	NA	TRBJ2-3	TGTGCCAGCAGCTTCGGCGAAGGTACGCAGTATTTT	CASSFGEGTQYF
TRBD2	TRBV6-1	13	NA	TRBJ2-2	TGTGCCAGCAGACTAGCGGGTGGAAGGGAGCTGTTTTTT	CASRLAGGRELFF
NA	TRBV4-3	16	NA	TRBJ1-1	TGCGCCAGCAGCCAAACAAGCGCGGTGTTCGGGGCTGAAGCTTTCTTT	CASSQTSAVFGAEAFF
NA	TRBV29-1	14	NA	TRBJ1-1	TGCAGCGTGGACATGAAGACGGGCACCGCTGAAGCTTTCTTT	CSVDMKTGTAEAFF
NA	TRBV5-4	12	once	TRBJ2-3	TGTGCCAGCAGCTTCCTCGTTGGTGAGCAGTATTTT	CASSFLVGEQYF
NA	TRBV18	15	NA	TRBJ1-5	TGTGCCAGCTCACCAGGGCAGGTTAGCAATCAGCCCCAGCATTTT	CASSPGQVSNQPQHF
NA	TRBV6-5	16	NA	TRBJ2-4	TGTGCCAGCAGTTACTCAACCGGGTTAGCCAAAAACATTCAGTACTTC	CASSYSTGLAKNIQYF
NA	TRBV18	14	NA	TRBJ1-2	TGTGCCAGCTCACCATCAGCAGAGAACTATGGCTACACCTTC	CASSPSAENYGYTF